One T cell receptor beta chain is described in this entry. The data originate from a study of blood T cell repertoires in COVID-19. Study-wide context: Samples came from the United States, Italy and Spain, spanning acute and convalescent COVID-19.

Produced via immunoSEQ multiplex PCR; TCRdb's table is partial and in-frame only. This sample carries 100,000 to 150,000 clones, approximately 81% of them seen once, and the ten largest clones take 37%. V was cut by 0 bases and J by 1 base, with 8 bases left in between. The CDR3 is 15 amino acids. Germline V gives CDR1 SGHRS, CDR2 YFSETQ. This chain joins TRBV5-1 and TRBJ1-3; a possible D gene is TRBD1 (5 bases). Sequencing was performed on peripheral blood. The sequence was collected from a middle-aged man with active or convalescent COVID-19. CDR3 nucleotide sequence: TGCGCCAGCAGCTTGGGGGGACTATCTGGAAACACCATATATTTT. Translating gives CASSLGGLSGNTIYF.